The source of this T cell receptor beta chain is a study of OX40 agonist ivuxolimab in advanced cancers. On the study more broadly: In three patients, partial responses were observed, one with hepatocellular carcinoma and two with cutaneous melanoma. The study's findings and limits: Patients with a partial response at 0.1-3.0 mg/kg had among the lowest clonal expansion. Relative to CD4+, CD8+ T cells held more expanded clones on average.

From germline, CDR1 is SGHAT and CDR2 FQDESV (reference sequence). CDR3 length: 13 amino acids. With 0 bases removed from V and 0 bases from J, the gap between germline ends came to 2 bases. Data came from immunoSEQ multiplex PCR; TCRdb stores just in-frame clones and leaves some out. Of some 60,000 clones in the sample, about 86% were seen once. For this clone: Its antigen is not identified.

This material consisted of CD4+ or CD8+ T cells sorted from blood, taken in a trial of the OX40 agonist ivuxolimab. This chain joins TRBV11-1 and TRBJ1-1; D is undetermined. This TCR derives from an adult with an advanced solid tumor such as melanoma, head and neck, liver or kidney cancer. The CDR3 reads CASSLAVNTEAFF. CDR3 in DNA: TGTGCCAGCAGCTTAGCAGTGAACACTGAAGCTTTCTTT.